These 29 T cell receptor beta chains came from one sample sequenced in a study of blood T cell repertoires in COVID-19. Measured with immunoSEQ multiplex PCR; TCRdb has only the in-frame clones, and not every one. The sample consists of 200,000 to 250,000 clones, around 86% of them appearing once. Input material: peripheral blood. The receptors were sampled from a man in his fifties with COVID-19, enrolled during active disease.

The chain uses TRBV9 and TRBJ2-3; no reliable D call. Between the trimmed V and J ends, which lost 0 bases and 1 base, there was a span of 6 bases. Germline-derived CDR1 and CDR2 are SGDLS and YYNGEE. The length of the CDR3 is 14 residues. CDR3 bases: TGTGCCAGCAGCGTAGAAAGCCGCACAGATACGCAGTATTTT. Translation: CASSVESRTDTQYF.

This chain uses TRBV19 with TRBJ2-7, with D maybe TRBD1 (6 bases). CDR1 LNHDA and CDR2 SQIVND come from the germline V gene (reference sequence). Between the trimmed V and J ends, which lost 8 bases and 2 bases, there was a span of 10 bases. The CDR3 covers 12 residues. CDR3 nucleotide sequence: TGTGCCAGTCTAGGACAGACCTACGAGCAGTACTTC. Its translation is CASLGQTYEQYF.

This CDR3 reads CASSEGAADQPQHF. DNA for the CDR3: TGTGCCAGCAGTGAAGGAGCAGCGGATCAGCCCCAGCATTTT. J is TRBJ1-5 and V is TRBV2; no firm D call. This CDR3 has 14 amino acids. Germline values: CDR1 SNHLY, CDR2 FYNNEI. Trimming removed 1 base at V and 5 bases at J, with 9 bases between.

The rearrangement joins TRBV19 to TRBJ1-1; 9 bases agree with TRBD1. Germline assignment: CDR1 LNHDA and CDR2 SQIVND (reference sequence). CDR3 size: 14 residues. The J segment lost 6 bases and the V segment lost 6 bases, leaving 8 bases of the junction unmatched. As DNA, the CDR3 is TGTGCCAGTAGGATCCGGGACAGGGCTGCTGAAGCTTTCTTT. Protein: CASRIRDRAAEAFF.

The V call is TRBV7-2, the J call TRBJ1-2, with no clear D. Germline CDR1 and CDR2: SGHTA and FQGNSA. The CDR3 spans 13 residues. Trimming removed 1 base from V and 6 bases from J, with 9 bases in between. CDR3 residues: CASSLDRRDGYTF. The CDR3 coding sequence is TGTGCCAGCAGCTTAGATAGGAGGGATGGCTACACCTTC.

DNA of the CDR3: TGTGCCAGCAGCTTATCTTTCGGGGGATCCTTGAGCAATCAGCCCCAGCATTTT. Residues: CASSLSFGGSLSNQPQHF. The chain carries TRBV7-2 and TRBJ1-5, with D perhaps matching TRBD1 (5 bases). V shed 2 bases and J shed 1 base, with 18 bases lying between them. This CDR3 comprises 18 residues. CDR1 and CDR2 from the germline V gene are SGHTA and FQGNSA. Full variable domain (missing parts from reference TRBV7-2 and TRBJ1-5): GAGVSQSPSNKVTEKGKDVELRCDPISGHTALYWYRQSLGQGLEFLIYFQGNSAPDKSGLPSDRFSAERTGGSVSTLTIQRTQQEDSAVYLCASSLSFGGSLSNQPQHFGDGTRLSIL.

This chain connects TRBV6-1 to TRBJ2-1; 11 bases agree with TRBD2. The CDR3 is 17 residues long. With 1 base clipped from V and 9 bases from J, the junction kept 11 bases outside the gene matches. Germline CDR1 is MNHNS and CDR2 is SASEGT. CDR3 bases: TGTGCCAGCAGTGAAGAGGTTGGTAGCGGGAGGGCGGGTGAGCAGTTCTTC. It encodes CASSEEVGSGRAGEQFF.

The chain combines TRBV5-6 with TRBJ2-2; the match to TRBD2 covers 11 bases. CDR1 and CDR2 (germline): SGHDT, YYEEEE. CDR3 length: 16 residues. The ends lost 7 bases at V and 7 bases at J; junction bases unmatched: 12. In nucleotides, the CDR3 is TGTGCCAGCCGGGGGCCGACTAGCGGGAAGGGCGGGGAGCTGTTTTTT. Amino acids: CASRGPTSGKGGELFF.

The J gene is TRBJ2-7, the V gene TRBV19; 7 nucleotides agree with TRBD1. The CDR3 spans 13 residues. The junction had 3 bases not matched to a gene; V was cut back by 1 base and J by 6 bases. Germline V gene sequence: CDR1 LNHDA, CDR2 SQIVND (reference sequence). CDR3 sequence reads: CASSIAGQSEQYF. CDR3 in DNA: TGTGCCAGTAGTATAGCGGGACAGAGCGAGCAGTACTTC. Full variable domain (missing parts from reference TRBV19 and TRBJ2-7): DGGITQSPKYLFRKEGQNVTLSCEQNLNHDAMYWYRQDPGQGLRLIYYSQIVNDFQKGDIAEGYSVSREKKESFPLTVTSAQKNPTAFYLCASSIAGQSEQYFGPGTRLTVT.

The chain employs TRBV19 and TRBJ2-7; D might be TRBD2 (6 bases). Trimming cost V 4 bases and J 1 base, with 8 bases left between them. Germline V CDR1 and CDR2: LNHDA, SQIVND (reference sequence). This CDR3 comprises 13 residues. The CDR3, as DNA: TGTGCCAGTAGTAGGGACTTGTCCTACGAGCAGTACTTC. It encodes CASSRDLSYEQYF.

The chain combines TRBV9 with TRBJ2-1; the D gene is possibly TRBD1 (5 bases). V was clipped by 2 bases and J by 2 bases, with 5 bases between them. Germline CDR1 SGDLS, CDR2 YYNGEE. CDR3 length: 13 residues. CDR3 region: CASSVTAYNEQFF. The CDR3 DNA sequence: TGTGCCAGCAGCGTGACAGCCTACAATGAGCAGTTCTTC.

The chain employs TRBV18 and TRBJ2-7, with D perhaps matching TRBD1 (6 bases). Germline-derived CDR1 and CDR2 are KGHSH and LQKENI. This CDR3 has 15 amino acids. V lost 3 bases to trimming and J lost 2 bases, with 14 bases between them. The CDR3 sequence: CASSPMRQDTYEQYF. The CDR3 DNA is TGTGCCAGCTCACCGATGAGACAGGATACCTACGAGCAGTACTTC.

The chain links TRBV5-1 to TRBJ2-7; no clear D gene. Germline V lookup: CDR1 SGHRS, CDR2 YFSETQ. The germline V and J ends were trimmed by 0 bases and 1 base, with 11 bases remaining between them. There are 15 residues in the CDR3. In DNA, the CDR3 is TGCGCCAGCAGCTTGGTACCGACATTGTCCTACGAGCAGTACTTC. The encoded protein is CASSLVPTLSYEQYF.

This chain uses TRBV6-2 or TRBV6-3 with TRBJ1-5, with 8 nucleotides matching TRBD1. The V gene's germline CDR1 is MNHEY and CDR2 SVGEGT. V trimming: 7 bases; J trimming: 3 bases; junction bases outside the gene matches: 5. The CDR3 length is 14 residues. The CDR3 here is CASTPGGTNQPQHF. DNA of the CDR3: TGTGCCAGCACCCCAGGGGGCACCAATCAGCCCCAGCATTTT.

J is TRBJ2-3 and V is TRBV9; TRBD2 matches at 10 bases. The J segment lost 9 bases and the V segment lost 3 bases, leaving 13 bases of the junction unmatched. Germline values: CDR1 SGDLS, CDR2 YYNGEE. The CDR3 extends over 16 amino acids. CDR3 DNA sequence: TGTGCCAGCAGCGCACGGACTAGCGGTAACGGGGCCACGCAGTATTTT. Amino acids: CASSARTSGNGATQYF.

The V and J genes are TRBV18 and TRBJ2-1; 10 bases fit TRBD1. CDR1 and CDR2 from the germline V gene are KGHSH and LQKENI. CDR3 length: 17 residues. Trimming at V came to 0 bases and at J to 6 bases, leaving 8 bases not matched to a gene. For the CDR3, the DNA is TGTGCCAGCTCACCACCCGTAGGGACAGGGGCGTTCAATGAGCAGTTCTTC. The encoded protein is CASSPPVGTGAFNEQFF.

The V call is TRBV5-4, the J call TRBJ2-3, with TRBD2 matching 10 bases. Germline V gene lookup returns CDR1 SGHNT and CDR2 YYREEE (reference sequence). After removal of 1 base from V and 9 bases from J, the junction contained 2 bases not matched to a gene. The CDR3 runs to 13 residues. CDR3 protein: CASSLLAGATQYF. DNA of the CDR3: TGTGCCAGCAGCTTGCTAGCGGGGGCCACGCAGTATTTT.

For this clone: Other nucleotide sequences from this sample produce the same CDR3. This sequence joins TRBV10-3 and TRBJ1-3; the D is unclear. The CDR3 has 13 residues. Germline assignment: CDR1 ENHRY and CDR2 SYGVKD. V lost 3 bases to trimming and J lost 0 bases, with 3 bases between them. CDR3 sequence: CAISDSSGNTIYF. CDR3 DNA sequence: TGTGCCATCAGTGATAGCTCTGGAAACACCATATATTTT.

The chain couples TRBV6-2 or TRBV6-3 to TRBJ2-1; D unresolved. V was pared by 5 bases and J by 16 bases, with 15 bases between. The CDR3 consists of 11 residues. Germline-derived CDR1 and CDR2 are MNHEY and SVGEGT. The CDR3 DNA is TGTGCCAGCAGTGCGGTGCGGAATGGATTCTTC. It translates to CASSAVRNGFF.

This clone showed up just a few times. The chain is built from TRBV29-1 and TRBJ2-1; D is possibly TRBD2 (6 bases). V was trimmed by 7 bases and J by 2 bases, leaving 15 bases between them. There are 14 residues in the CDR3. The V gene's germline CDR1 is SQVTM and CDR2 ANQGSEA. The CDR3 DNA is TGCAGCGCCGCTAAGGGACTGGCCTACAATGAGCAGTTCTTC. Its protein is CSAAKGLAYNEQFF.

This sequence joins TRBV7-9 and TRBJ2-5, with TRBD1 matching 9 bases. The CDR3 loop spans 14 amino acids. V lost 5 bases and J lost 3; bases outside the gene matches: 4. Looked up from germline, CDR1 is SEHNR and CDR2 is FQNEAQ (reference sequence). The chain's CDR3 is CASSPGTGKETQYF. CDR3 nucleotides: TGTGCCAGCAGCCCCGGGACAGGGAAAGAGACCCAGTACTTC.

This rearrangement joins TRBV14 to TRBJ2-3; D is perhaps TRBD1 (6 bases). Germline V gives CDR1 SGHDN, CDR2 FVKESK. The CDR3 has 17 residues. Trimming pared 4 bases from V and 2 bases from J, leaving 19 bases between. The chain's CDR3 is CASSRLGATGATDTQYF. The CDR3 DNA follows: TGTGCCAGCAGCCGGCTGGGCGCGACAGGCGCCACAGATACGCAGTATTTT.

The CDR3 here is CASSRMTSIQSDTQYF. CDR3 sequence (DNA): TGCGCCAGCAGCCGCATGACTAGCATTCAATCAGATACGCAGTATTTT. The rearrangement joins TRBV5-1 to TRBJ2-3; 7 bases align to TRBD2. After removal of 4 bases from V and 4 bases from J, the junction contained 12 bases not matched to a gene. The CDR3 runs to 16 residues. CDR1 and CDR2 (germline): SGHRS, YFSETQ.

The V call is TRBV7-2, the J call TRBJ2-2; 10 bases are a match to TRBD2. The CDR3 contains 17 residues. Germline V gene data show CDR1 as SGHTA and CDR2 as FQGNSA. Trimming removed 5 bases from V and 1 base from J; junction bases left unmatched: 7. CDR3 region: CASSRIRTSGNTGELFF. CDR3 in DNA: TGTGCCAGCAGCCGTATCAGGACTAGCGGGAACACCGGGGAGCTGTTTTTT.

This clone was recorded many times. The CDR3 protein is CASSQDFSASGRTDTQYF. CDR3 nucleotides: TGTGCCAGCAGCCAAGATTTTAGTGCTAGCGGGAGAACAGATACGCAGTATTTT. This rearrangement joins TRBV4-2 to TRBJ2-3; TRBD2 matches 10 bases. The length of the CDR3 is 18 residues. The germline V gene has CDR1 LGHNA and CDR2 YNFKEQ. Trimming at V came to 0 bases and at J to 3 bases, leaving 9 bases not matched to a gene.

Here the CDR3 DNA reads TGTGCCAGCAGCACGGGACAGGGGGGAAATTCACCCCTCCACTTT. Translation: CASSTGQGGNSPLHF. This chain joins TRBV27 and TRBJ1-6, with 11 bases matching TRBD1. The CDR3 length is 15 residues. Germline values: CDR1 MNHEY, CDR2 SMNVEV (reference sequence). V was clipped by 6 bases and J by 7 bases; unmatched bases: 5.

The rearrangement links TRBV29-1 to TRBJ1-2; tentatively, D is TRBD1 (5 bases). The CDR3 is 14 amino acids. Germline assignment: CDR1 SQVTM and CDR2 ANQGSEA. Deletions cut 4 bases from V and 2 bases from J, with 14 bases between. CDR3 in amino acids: CSVAQGLKNYGYTF. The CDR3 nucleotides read TGCAGCGTTGCCCAGGGACTGAAAAACTATGGCTACACCTTC.

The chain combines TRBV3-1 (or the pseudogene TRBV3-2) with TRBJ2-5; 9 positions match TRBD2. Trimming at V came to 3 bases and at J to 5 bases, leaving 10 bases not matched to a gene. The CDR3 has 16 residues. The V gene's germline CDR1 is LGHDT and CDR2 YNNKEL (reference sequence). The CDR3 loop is CASSQANSGRRETQYF. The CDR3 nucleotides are TGTGCCAGCAGCCAGGCAAATAGCGGGAGAAGGGAGACCCAGTACTTC.

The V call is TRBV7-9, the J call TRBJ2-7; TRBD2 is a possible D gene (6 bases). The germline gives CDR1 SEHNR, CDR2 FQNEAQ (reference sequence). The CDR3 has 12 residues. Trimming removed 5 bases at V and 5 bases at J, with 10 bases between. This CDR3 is CASSRGGDEQYF. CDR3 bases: TGTGCCAGCAGCCGCGGCGGGGACGAGCAGTACTTC.